This TCR beta chain emerged from a study of blood T cell repertoires in COVID-19. Study context: There were acute and convalescent COVID-19 samples, and they came from the United States, Italy and Spain.

The CDR3 extends over 13 amino acids. Trimming left V 1 base short and J 9 bases short, with 10 bases between. CDR1 and CDR2 from the germline V gene are SGHTA and FQGTGA. As originally analysed: The assay estimated nucleated cells by amplifying reference gene primers. Clones were sequenced by immunoSEQ multiplex PCR, and TCRdb holds only the in-frame ones, with some missing. That table gives V, J and clone size, and the DNA gave D and trimming. In the table there are 79,000 or so clones, less than 90% of which are singletons. This chain joins TRBV7-3 and TRBJ2-1; the D gene is possibly TRBD2 (5 bases). The specimen was peripheral blood. The source is a human donor in a cohort sampled during active COVID-19. Here the CDR3 DNA reads TGTGCCAGCAGCTTAATGGGAGAGGTTGAGCAGTTCTTC. It is translated as CASSLMGEVEQFF.